This T cell receptor beta chain emerged from a study of control samples from healthy donors and cancer patients. CDR1 and CDR2 from the germline V gene are ENHRY and SYGVKD. Trimming removed 2 bases at V and 2 bases at J, with 19 bases between. The CDR3 loop spans 18 amino acids. Libraries were prepared by immunoSEQ multiplex PCR; TCRdb keeps only in-frame clonotypes and omits some of them. The sample lists about 89,000 clones, approximately 81% seen once, with around 2.1% in the top ten. Specimen: blood. The sequence was obtained from a middle-aged woman in good health. The rearrangement uses TRBV10-3 and TRBJ1-5; TRBD1 is a possible D gene (6 bases). DNA of the CDR3: TGTGCCATCAGTGAGAGTTTCCAGGGGATTAGGGGCAATCAGCCCCAGCATTTT. Amino acid sequence: CAISESFQGIRGNQPQHF.